This T cell receptor (beta chain) was sequenced for a study of CD8 T cells in Susac syndrome (dated by TCRdb to the late 2010s). Context from the whole study: Repertoire sequencing was used to test whether CD8+ T cell activation and differentiation in Susac syndrome was antigen driven. CD8+ T cell repertoire clonality was compared between fewer than 13 healthy donors, some 14 Susac syndrome patients and 15 multiple sclerosis patients.

As regards this clonotype: Its antigen remains undetermined. Base quality data are lacking; no much larger clone is found one base away.

Peripheral blood CD8+ and CD4+ T cells from healthy donors, Susac syndrome patients and multiple sclerosis patients were profiled using high-throughput TCR beta sequencing. Healthy donors were included as age- and sex-matched controls. Bulk CD8+ and CD4+ T cells were purified by magnetic negative isolation, while CD8+ TEMRA cells were enriched using FACS. Blood was collected in EDTA tubes and processed within 24 hours, with PBMCs isolated through density gradient centrifugation. PBMCs intended for TCR sequencing were cryopreserved in liquid nitrogen and thawed later in a water bath at 37 degrees C. The sorted or isolated CD4+, CD8+ and CD8+ TEMRA cells reached a purity of at least 90%. The study at large found these results: The study acknowledged that relatively few individuals were included in the TCR sequencing and HLA analysis.

RNA was extracted using the RNeasy kit, and about 0.5 to 1 microgram was reverse transcribed with random hexamers. The immunoSEQ multiplex PCR assay, covering 54 Vbeta and 13 Jbeta segments, was used to amplify TCR beta CDR3 regions. Bias from PCR amplification was corrected by using a synthetic template baseline for primer optimization and for computational correction. Per the authors' processing: Reads were annotated to V, D and J genes according to IMGT and were analyzed with immunoSEQ Analyzer, with only productive sequences retained. Clonality was computed as one minus Shannon entropy normalized by log2 of the number of productive unique sequences. For each patient and control, public and private clones were evaluated among the 100 most prevalent clones. Clones were defined as Susac-specific if absent from the healthy and MS cohorts, from around 1,000 published viral clones and from other ImmuneACCESS disease sequences. TCRdb reanalyzed the raw reads on its own, using fastp at Q25 for trimming and MiXCR for clone calling, and kept in-frame beta chains. Entries are consolidated by CDR3 protein sequence, retaining the most common genes and DNA. In this record, the V and J calls reflect TCRdb's handling and not the investigators' own analysis. The sample yields fewer than 70,000 distinct CDR3 sequences; around 93% were counted once. Together, the top ten hold about 0.25% of the sample.

The specimen was CD8+ T cells from PBMCs. The clonotype comes from a human donor in good health.

The sequence in DNA is TGTGCCAGCAGCCCAAACGGACAGGGTGTTAGCGAAGCTTTCTTT. This codes for CASSPNGQGVSEAFF. The chain links TRBV7-3 with TRBJ1-1, with 8 central nucleotides matching TRBD1. Based on the germline V gene, the CDR1 and CDR2 sequences are SGHTA and FQGTGA. Germline trimming amounts to 5 bases on V and 8 bases on J, with 13 as the count of junction bases outside the gene matches. The CDR3 numbers 15 residues from cysteine through phenylalanine. The read is trimmed to its CDR3 DNA, 45 bases read in frame from base 1.